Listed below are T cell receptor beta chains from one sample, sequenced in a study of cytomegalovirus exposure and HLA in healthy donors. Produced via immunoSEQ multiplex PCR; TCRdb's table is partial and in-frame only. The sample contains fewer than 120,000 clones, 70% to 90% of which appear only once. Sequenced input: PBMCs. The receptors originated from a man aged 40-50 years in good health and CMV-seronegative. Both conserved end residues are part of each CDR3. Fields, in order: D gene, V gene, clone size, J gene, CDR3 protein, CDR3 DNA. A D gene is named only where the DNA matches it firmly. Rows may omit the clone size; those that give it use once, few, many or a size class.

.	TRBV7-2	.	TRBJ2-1	CASSHLFGKNEQFF	TGTGCCAGCAGCCACTTGTTTGGTAAGAATGAGCAGTTCTTC
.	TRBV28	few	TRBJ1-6	CASSFAAGDSPLHF	TGTGCCAGCAGTTTTGCGGCAGGGGACTCACCCCTCCACTTT
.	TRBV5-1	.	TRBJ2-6	CASSPVPSGANVLTF	TGCGCCAGCAGCCCCGTTCCCTCTGGGGCCAACGTCCTGACTTTC
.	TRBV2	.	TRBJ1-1	CASSEGGTRRDTEAFF	TGTGCCAGCAGTGAGGGAGGGACGAGGAGGGACACTGAAGCTTTCTTT
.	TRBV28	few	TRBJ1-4	CASSPIATNEKLFF	TGTGCCAGCAGCCCCATTGCAACTAATGAAAAACTGTTTTTT
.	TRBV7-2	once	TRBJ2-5	CASSMNGQGGETQYF	TGTGCCAGCAGCATGAACGGACAGGGAGGGGAGACCCAGTACTTC
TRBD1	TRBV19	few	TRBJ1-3	CASGDRAYGNTIYF	TGTGCCAGTGGGGACAGGGCATATGGAAACACCATATATTTT
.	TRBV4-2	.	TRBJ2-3	CASTSGMGSNTDTQYF	TGTGCCAGCACCTCAGGGATGGGAAGCAACACAGATACGCAGTATTTT
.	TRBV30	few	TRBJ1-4	CAWSREGAGKLFF	TGTGCCTGGAGCCGCGAAGGGGCAGGAAAACTGTTTTTT
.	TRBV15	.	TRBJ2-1	CATSRTTGYSYNEQFF	TGTGCCACCAGCAGAACCACAGGGTATTCCTACAATGAGCAGTTCTTC
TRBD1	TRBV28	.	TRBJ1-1	CASRRGQVLVEAFF	TGTGCCAGCAGACGTGGACAGGTGCTGGTGGAAGCTTTCTTT
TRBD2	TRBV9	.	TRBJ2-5	CASSVLPSGGARETQYF	TGTGCCAGCAGCGTTCTCCCTAGCGGGGGGGCCAGGGAGACCCAGTACTTC
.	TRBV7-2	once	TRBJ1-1	CASSLGLGRQNTEAFF	TGTGCCAGCAGCTTAGGTCTGGGCAGGCAGAACACTGAAGCTTTCTTT
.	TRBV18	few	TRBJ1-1	CASSPISKGWTEAFF	TGTGCCAGCTCACCAATCAGTAAGGGGTGGACTGAAGCTTTCTTT
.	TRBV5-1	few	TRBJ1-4	CASSPNQGMNEKLFF	TGCGCCAGCAGCCCCAACCAGGGGATGAATGAAAAACTGTTTTTT
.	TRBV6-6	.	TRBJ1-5	CASSYSPGISNQPQHF	TGTGCCAGCAGTTACTCCCCAGGGATTAGCAATCAGCCCCAGCATTTT
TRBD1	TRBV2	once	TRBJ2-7	CASSENRGGYEQYF	TGTGCCAGCAGTGAAAACAGGGGTGGTTACGAGCAGTACTTC
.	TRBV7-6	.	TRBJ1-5	CASSLGVGQPQHF	TGTGCCAGCAGCTTAGGGGTCGGGCAGCCCCAGCATTTT
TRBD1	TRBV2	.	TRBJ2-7	CASSTRSITGAYEQYF	TGTGCCAGCAGCACGAGGTCCATAACAGGGGCCTACGAGCAGTACTTC
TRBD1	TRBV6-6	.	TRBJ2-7	CASRDRDSPYEQYF	TGTGCCAGCAGGGACCGGGACAGTCCCTACGAGCAGTACTTC
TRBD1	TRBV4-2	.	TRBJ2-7	CASSPPGGASYEQYF	TGTGCCAGCAGCCCCCCAGGGGGCGCCTCCTACGAGCAGTACTTC
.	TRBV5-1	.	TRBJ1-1	CASSLAGGVGAFF	TGCGCCAGCAGCTTGGCCGGGGGGGTAGGAGCTTTCTTT
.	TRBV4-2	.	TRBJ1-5	CASSQEGAHQPQHF	TGTGCCAGCAGCCAAGAGGGGGCGCACCAGCCCCAGCATTTT
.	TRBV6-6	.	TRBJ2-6	CASSSTDSGANVLTF	TGTGCCAGCAGTTCCACAGACTCTGGGGCCAACGTCCTGACTTTC
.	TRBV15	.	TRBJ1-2	CATSKGESGYGYTF	TGTGCCACCAGCAAGGGCGAATCAGGGTATGGCTACACCTTC
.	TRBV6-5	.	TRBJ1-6	CASSYAGIGSPLHF	TGTGCCAGCAGTTATGCAGGGATCGGGTCACCCCTCCACTTT
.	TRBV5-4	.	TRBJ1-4	CASSPELFSPNEKLFF	TGTGCCAGCAGCCCTGAATTATTTAGCCCTAATGAAAAACTGTTTTTT
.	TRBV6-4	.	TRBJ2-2	CASKGTTNTGELFF	TGTGCCAGCAAGGGGACAACTAACACCGGGGAGCTGTTTTTT
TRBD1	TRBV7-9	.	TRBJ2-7	CASSLAKGQRNEQYF	TGTGCCAGCAGCTTAGCGAAGGGACAGAGAAACGAGCAGTACTTC
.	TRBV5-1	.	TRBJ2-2	CASSKAPNTGELFF	TGCGCCAGCAGCAAAGCCCCGAACACCGGGGAGCTGTTTTTT
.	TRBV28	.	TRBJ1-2	CASSLSGGRGNYGYTF	TGTGCCAGCAGTTTATCGGGTGGGAGGGGGAACTATGGCTACACCTTC
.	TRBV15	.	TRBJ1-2	CATSRGGRGQGNGYTF	TGTGCCACCAGCAGAGGGGGGCGCGGGCAGGGGAATGGCTACACCTTC
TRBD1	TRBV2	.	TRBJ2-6	CASSWDRGRAGANVLTF	TGTGCCAGCAGTTGGGACAGGGGAAGGGCTGGGGCCAACGTCCTGACTTTC
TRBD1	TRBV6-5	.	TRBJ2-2	CASSLLGQGAGELFF	TGTGCCAGCAGCCTGCTCGGACAGGGAGCCGGGGAGCTGTTTTTT
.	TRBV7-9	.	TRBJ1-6	CASSLGSDRNSPLHF	TGTGCCAGCAGCTTGGGATCGGACAGAAATTCACCCCTCCACTTT
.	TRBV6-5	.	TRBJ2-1	CASMQGNEQFF	TGTGCCAGCATGCAGGGGAATGAGCAGTTCTTC
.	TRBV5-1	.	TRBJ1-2	CASSRERSYGYTF	TGCGCCAGCAGCCGGGAGCGGAGCTATGGCTACACCTTC
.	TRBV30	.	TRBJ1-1	CAWSHRSEAFF	TGTGCCTGGAGTCACAGATCTGAAGCTTTCTTT
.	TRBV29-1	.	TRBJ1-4	CSGGGGATNEKLFF	TGCAGCGGAGGAGGGGGGGCAACTAATGAAAAACTGTTTTTT
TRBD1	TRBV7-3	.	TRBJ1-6	CASSIGTGLNSPLHF	TGTGCCAGCAGCATAGGGACAGGCCTAAATTCACCCCTCCACTTT
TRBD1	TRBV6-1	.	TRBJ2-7	CASRADRGPYEQYF	TGTGCCAGCAGAGCTGACAGGGGACCCTACGAGCAGTACTTC
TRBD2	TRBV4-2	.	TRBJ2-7	CASSQAGGVYEQYF	TGTGCCAGCAGCCAAGCGGGAGGGGTCTACGAGCAGTACTTC
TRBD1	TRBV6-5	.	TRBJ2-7	CASSGTGRAYEQYF	TGTGCCAGCAGCGGGACAGGTCGAGCCTACGAGCAGTACTTC
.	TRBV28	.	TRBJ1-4	CASSLTESVVVKLFF	TGTGCCAGCAGTTTAACGGAGAGTGTGGTGGTAAAACTGTTTTTT
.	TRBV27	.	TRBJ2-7	CASSLSRGNDEQYF	TGTGCCAGCAGTTTATCGAGAGGGAATGACGAGCAGTACTTC
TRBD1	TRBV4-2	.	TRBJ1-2	CASSQEQGLYGYTF	TGTGCCAGCAGCCAAGAACAGGGGCTCTATGGCTACACCTTC
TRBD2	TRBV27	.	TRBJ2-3	CASSLARPSGGAYTQYF	TGTGCCAGCAGTTTGGCCCGACCTAGCGGGGGGGCGTATACGCAGTATTTT
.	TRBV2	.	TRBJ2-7	CASGGLNYEQYF	TGTGCCAGCGGGGGACTCAACTACGAGCAGTACTTC
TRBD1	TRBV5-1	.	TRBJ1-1	CASSPGQGAGNTEAFF	TGCGCCAGCAGCCCCGGACAGGGGGCGGGGAACACTGAAGCTTTCTTT
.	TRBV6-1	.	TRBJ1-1	CASSMAGTEAFF	TGTGCCAGTAGTATGGCAGGTACTGAAGCTTTCTTT
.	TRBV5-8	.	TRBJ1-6	CASSLSADSFNSPLHF	TGTGCCAGCAGCTTGTCGGCGGACAGCTTTAATTCACCCCTCCACTTT
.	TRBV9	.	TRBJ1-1	CASSPLTGNTEAFF	TGTGCCAGCAGCCCTTTAACAGGGAACACTGAAGCTTTCTTT
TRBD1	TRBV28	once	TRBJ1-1	CASIRTGSIEAFF	TGTGCCAGCATCAGGACAGGCAGCATTGAAGCTTTCTTT
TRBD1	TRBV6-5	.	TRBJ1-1	CASSRTGGTEAFF	TGTGCCAGCAGTAGGACAGGGGGCACTGAAGCTTTCTTT
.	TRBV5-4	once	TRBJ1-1	CASSLEVANTEAFF	TGTGCCAGCAGCTTGGAAGTGGCGAACACTGAAGCTTTCTTT
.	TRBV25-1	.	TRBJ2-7	CASSEASTYEQYF	TGTGCCAGCAGTGAAGCGAGTACCTACGAGCAGTACTTC
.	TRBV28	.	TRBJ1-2	CASSFPFGLNYGYTF	TGTGCCAGCAGTTTCCCTTTTGGCCTTAACTATGGCTACACCTTC
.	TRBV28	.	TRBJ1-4	CASSTATGSTEKLFF	TGTGCCAGCAGTACTGCGACGGGAAGTACTGAAAAACTGTTTTTT
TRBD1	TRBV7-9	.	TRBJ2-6	CASSLDRGASGANVLTF	TGTGCCAGCAGCTTAGACAGGGGGGCCTCTGGGGCCAACGTCCTGACTTTC
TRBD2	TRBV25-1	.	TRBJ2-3	CASSPPGLAPDTQYF	TGTGCCAGCAGTCCGCCGGGACTAGCCCCGGATACGCAGTATTTT